This entry is about one T cell receptor beta chain. What antigen it recognizes has not been identified. Base qualities were left out, and no much larger clone turns up one base away. Library preparation was by the immunoSEQ multiplex PCR assay. Not all clones reach the TCRdb copy of this immuneACCESS table, which keeps in-frame sequences only. Checked studies attribute under half of the gap to unresolved V genes and leave the rest unexplained. Counted in this sample were tens of thousands of clones; around 90% of them appeared once. The ten largest account for approximately 5.8% of the sample. This entry comes from a study of T cell changes during pregnancy in multiple sclerosis (dated by TCRdb to the late 2010s). About the study as a whole: Changes in the T cell repertoire over the course of pregnancy were examined in this study in women with multiple sclerosis.

From the cysteine through the phenylalanine, the CDR3 covers 17 amino acids. The sequence is cut down to CDR3 DNA, 51 bases in frame from base 1. V is pruned by 4 bases and J by 2 bases, leaving 8 bases of the junction without a gene match. CDR1 and CDR2, per the germline V gene (reference sequence), are MNHEY and SMNVEV. Sequences were derived from CD8+ T cells from peripheral blood mononuclear cells, sampled after pregnancy. The receptor's source is a female donor in good health, enrolled as a control in a pregnancy study. The chain is encoded by TRBV27 joined to TRBJ2-3; TRBD1 matches 11 bases in the middle. The CDR3 reads as follows: CASSSIGTGGITDTQYF. Read as DNA, the sequence is TGTGCCAGCAGTTCTATCGGGACAGGGGGAATCACAGATACGCAGTATTTT.